Listed below are T cell receptor beta chains from one sample, sequenced in a study of PD-1 blockade in classical Hodgkin lymphoma. Assay: immunoSEQ multiplex PCR; the TCRdb copy retains only in-frame clones and omits some. The sample holds about 64,000 clones, roughly nine tenths seen once. Specimen: peripheral blood mononuclear cells (PBMCs), collected before the fourth cycle of nivolumab. Receptors were obtained from a human donor with classical Hodgkin lymphoma. Both conserved end residues are part of each CDR3. The D gene is left open where the match is weak. The listing skips clone size in some rows; elsewhere it reads once, few, many or a size class.

D gene	J gene	V gene	CDR3 length	clone size	CDR3 DNA	CDR3 protein
-	TRBJ1-1	TRBV7-3	13	-	TGTGCCAGCAGCCCACAGGGTAGCACTGAAGCTTTCTTT	CASSPQGSTEAFF
-	TRBJ1-6	TRBV19	14	-	TGTGCCAGTAGTAGACAGTCCCTTTTGGAACCCCTCCACTTT	CASSRQSLLEPLHF
-	TRBJ1-4	TRBV6-6	14	-	TGTGCCAGCACCCTCGGGGGGGCGTATGAAAAACTGTTTTTT	CASTLGGAYEKLFF
TRBD2	TRBJ2-3	TRBV5-4	18	-	TGTGCCAGCAGCTTTCGACTAGCGGGGGACCTTAGCACAGATACGCAGTATTTT	CASSFRLAGDLSTDTQYF
-	TRBJ1-5	TRBV5-1	15	-	TGCGCCAGCAGCTTGGGCCCATATAGCAATCAGCCCCAGCATTTT	CASSLGPYSNQPQHF
-	TRBJ2-5	TRBV12-5	15	once	TGTGCTAGTGGTTTGGTTCTCTCTTGGGGAGAGACCCAGTACTTC	CASGLVLSWGETQYF
-	TRBJ1-2	TRBV4-1	14	-	TGCGCCAGCAGCCAAGCCCCGGAGGGGCCGGGCTACACCTTC	CASSQAPEGPGYTF
-	TRBJ2-1	TRBV7-8	15	-	TGTGCCAGCAGCTTCGGATGGGGGGAAAACAATGAGCAGTTCTTC	CASSFGWGENNEQFF
-	TRBJ1-4	TRBV27	14	few	TGTGCCAGCAGTTTCCTCGGCACTAATGAAAAACTGTTTTTT	CASSFLGTNEKLFF
-	TRBJ2-1	TRBV19	13	-	TGTGCCAGTAGTTCGGGGGCGTACAATGAGCAGTTCTTC	CASSSGAYNEQFF
-	TRBJ1-1	TRBV9	17	once	TGTGCCAGCAGCGTAGCTGGAGGGGGGCAGTCGAACACTGAAGCTTTCTTT	CASSVAGGGQSNTEAFF
TRBD1	TRBJ2-7	TRBV11-2	13	-	TGTGCCAGCAGCCTTAGGGACAGGGTCGAGCAGTACTTC	CASSLRDRVEQYF
TRBD2	TRBJ2-1	TRBV29-1	14	-	TGCAGCGGGACTAGCGGGGGTCCCTACAATGAGCAGTTCTTC	CSGTSGGPYNEQFF
TRBD1	TRBJ1-1	TRBV19	15	-	TGTGCCAGTAGTATAGGCCCAGGGGGCAACACTGAAGCTTTCTTT	CASSIGPGGNTEAFF
TRBD1	TRBJ2-5	TRBV4-1	15	-	TGCGCCAGCAGCCAATGGGGGGACAGGGGAGAGACCCAGTACTTC	CASSQWGDRGETQYF
-	TRBJ2-7	TRBV15	15	-	TGTGCCACCAGCAGAGAGGCGGGGCACTCCTACGAGCAGTACTTC	CATSREAGHSYEQYF
-	TRBJ2-7	TRBV2	12	-	TGTGCCCTTGGCATCTTATCCTACGAGCAGTACTTC	CALGILSYEQYF
-	TRBJ1-5	TRBV15	15	-	TGTGCCACCAGCAATCTACAAAGGGGCCATCAGCCCCAGCATTTT	CATSNLQRGHQPQHF
TRBD1	TRBJ1-5	TRBV9	18	-	TGTGCCAGCAGCGGGGGACAGGGAGGCTCCTATAGCAATCAGCCCCAGCATTTT	CASSGGQGGSYSNQPQHF
-	TRBJ2-7	TRBV29-1	14	-	TGCAGCGTTTGTATTGTACGTCCTATATACGAGCAGTACTTC	CSVCIVRPIYEQYF
-	TRBJ2-1	TRBV19	15	once	TGTGCCAGTACCCTTACTAGCCCCTACGGCAATGAGCAGTTCTTC	CASTLTSPYGNEQFF
-	TRBJ2-5	TRBV5-5	14	-	TGTGCCAGCAGATTCACAGGGTTGGAAGAGACCCAGTACTTC	CASRFTGLEETQYF
-	TRBJ2-2	TRBV10-2	13	-	TGCGCCAGCCGCGGGGTCCACACCGGGGAGCTGTTTTTT	CASRGVHTGELFF
-	TRBJ1-1	TRBV27	11	-	TGTGCTAGCCTTTGGGGAGGTGAAGCTTTCTTT	CASLWGGEAFF
-	TRBJ2-7	TRBV28	14	-	TGTGCCAGCAGGCCCCGGCACCTCTCCTACGAGCAGTACTTC	CASRPRHLSYEQYF
-	TRBJ1-3	TRBV10-3	14	-	TGTGCCATCAGTGAAAAAGGGACAGGAAACACCATATATTTT	CAISEKGTGNTIYF
TRBD1	TRBJ2-7	TRBV28	13	-	TGTGCCAGCAGACCCGGACAGGCAGGGACGCAGTACTTC	CASRPGQAGTQYF
-	TRBJ1-4	TRBV7-9	12	once	TGTGCCAGCAGCTCGTTTAATGAAAAACTGTTTTTT	CASSSFNEKLFF
-	TRBJ1-5	TRBV5-1	15	-	TGCGCCAGCAGACTTGGGTTGGGATTCAATCAGCCCCAGCATTTT	CASRLGLGFNQPQHF
TRBD1	TRBJ1-6	TRBV30	14	-	TGTGCCTTTACCCGGGACAGCAGGCGTTCACCCCTCCACTTT	CAFTRDSRRSPLHF
-	TRBJ1-1	TRBV5-1	13	-	TGCGCCAGCAGCTCCGGGGGAACCACTGAAGCTTTCTTT	CASSSGGTTEAFF
TRBD1	TRBJ2-7	TRBV7-6	13	once	TGTGCCAGCAGCTTAAAGACAGGGGGCGAGCAGTACTTC	CASSLKTGGEQYF
-	TRBJ2-7	TRBV7-4	13	-	TGTGCCAGCAGCCCAGGACATTCGGGCGAGCAGTACTTC	CASSPGHSGEQYF
TRBD1	TRBJ2-7	TRBV4-2	14	-	TGTGCCAGCAGCCAAACGGGACAGAAATACGAGCAGTACTTC	CASSQTGQKYEQYF
-	TRBJ1-1	TRBV18	14	-	TGTGCCAGCTCAAATAAGAGGTTGAACACTGAAGCTTTCTTT	CASSNKRLNTEAFF